This T cell receptor beta chain was observed in a study of T-cell memory formation after mild COVID-19. Each CDR3 protein gets one entry after TCRdb re-called the 5' RACE reads with MiXCR. The sample shows approximately 340,000 distinct CDR3 sequences, 13% of them seen only once. Unmatched junction bases numbered 8, after V lost 0 bases and J lost 4 bases. The CDR3 length is 17 residues. The germline CDR1 and CDR2 sequences are ENHRY and SYGVKD. This clonotype has only a few counts. Its antigen remains unidentified. General study points: Pre-infection memory already had some responding clones, implying cross-reactive memory joined.

J is TRBJ2-5 and V is TRBV10-3; TRBD2 matches at 10 bases. The TCR comes from a man aged 18 to 30 who had mild COVID-19 (a few samples of this study predate the infection). Cell type and time point are not known. The material sequenced was PBMCs or a T cell subset sorted from them (not recorded which). The CDR3 loop is CAISESNLAGDGETQYF. The CDR3 DNA is TGTGCCATCAGTGAGTCGAATCTAGCGGGGGATGGAGAGACCCAGTACTTC.